This passage covers 29 T cell receptor beta chains from one sample sequenced in a study of long-term antiretroviral therapy in people with HIV. They ran version v3.0 of the immunoSEQ assay at survey level. Libraries were prepared by immunoSEQ multiplex PCR; TCRdb keeps only in-frame clonotypes and omits some of them. The sample carries roughly 35,000 clones, 85% recorded once. The sequences come from unsorted PBMCs, collected approximately 3.3 years after starting antiretroviral therapy. These receptors all stem from a man between 18 and 35 years old with HIV.

The rearrangement uses TRBV4-2 and TRBJ1-5; D unclear. V lost 1 base and J 7 bases, leaving 14 bases between the germline ends. This CDR3 comprises 15 residues. CDR1 and CDR2 (germline): LGHNA, YNFKEQ. The CDR3, as DNA: TGTGCCAGCAGCCAAGTGGAGGTACACGGACAGCCCCAGCATTTT. The encoded protein is CASSQVEVHGQPQHF.

CDR3 sequence: CASRGTGNSPLHF. In nucleotides, the CDR3 is TGTGCCAGCAGGGGAACGGGGAATTCACCCCTCCACTTT. The chain carries TRBV27 and TRBJ1-6, with D unresolved. V lost 6 bases, J lost 7 bases, and 10 bases lay in between. Per the germline V gene, CDR1 is MNHEY and CDR2 is SMNVEV (reference sequence). CDR3 length: 13 amino acids.

This chain connects TRBV2 to TRBJ2-1, with D perhaps matching TRBD1 (6 bases). Between the trimmed V and J ends, which lost 5 bases and 15 bases, there was a span of 20 bases. In germline, CDR1 is SNHLY, CDR2 FYNNEI. The CDR3 has 13 amino acids. The CDR3 DNA is TGTGCCAGCAGTACCGGGACAACACTTGGACGGTTCTTC. Translated: CASSTGTTLGRFF.

V usage is TRBV9 and J usage is TRBJ2-7, with 9 bases matching TRBD1. CDR1 and CDR2 from the germline V gene are SGDLS and YYNGEE. J lost 5 bases, V lost 4 bases, and 7 bases had no gene match. This CDR3 region has 14 residues. DNA for the CDR3: TGTGCCAGCAGCCCCGGACAGGGGATAAACGAGCAGTACTTC. Amino acids: CASSPGQGINEQYF.

The V and J genes are TRBV27 and TRBJ2-3; 10 bases are a match to TRBD1. The CDR3 contains 18 residues. CDR1 and CDR2 (germline): MNHEY, SMNVEV (reference sequence). V dropped 5 bases and J dropped 1; count of bases not matched to a gene: 12. Written as DNA, the CDR3 is TGTGCCAGCAGTGCTAGGACAGGGGGGAGAAAGGGCACAGATACGCAGTATTTT. It encodes CASSARTGGRKGTDTQYF.

This clone has a handful of counts. This chain links TRBV15 with TRBJ1-5; D gene unclear. The V end lost 3 bases, the J end lost 7 bases, and 19 bases lay between the germline ends. Per the germline V gene, CDR1 is LNHNV and CDR2 is YYDKDF (reference sequence). The CDR3 loop spans 16 amino acids. The CDR3 sequence: CATSREAGRVAQPQHF. CDR3 DNA sequence: TGTGCCACCAGCAGGGAGGCGGGCCGGGTCGCACAGCCCCAGCATTTT.

The V and J genes are TRBV6-5 and TRBJ1-3; D is unresolved. Between the trimmed V and J ends, which lost 6 bases and 3 bases, there was a span of 12 bases. The CDR3 sequence is 14 residues long. Germline V gene data show CDR1 as MNHEY and CDR2 as SVGAGI. The CDR3 nucleotides read TGTGCCAGCAGAGGGCCCCTGGGTGGAAACACCATATATTTT. This codes for CASRGPLGGNTIYF.

The V call is TRBV19, the J call TRBJ1-5; D perhaps matches TRBD1 (5 bases). Germline V gene data show CDR1 as LNHDA and CDR2 as SQIVND (reference sequence). The CDR3 extends over 14 amino acids. V lost 4 bases, J lost 1 base, and 8 bases lay in between. This chain's CDR3 is CASSTRESNQPQHF. CDR3 nucleotides: TGTGCCAGTAGTACCAGGGAAAGCAATCAGCCCCAGCATTTT.

This clone was recorded a few times. The rearrangement links TRBV10-1 to TRBJ2-7, with D unresolved. Trimming took off 6 bases at V and 0 bases at J, with 6 bases between the two ends. CDR1 is WNHNN and CDR2 is SYGVQD in the germline V gene (reference sequence). The CDR3 extends over 12 amino acids. CDR3 sequence reads: CASSDTSYEQYF. As DNA, the CDR3 is TGCGCCAGCAGCGATACCTCCTACGAGCAGTACTTC.

DNA for the CDR3: TGCGCCAGCAGCTTGGACGGGCGTTTAGGGCAGGGCCCAGATACGCAGTATTTT. Translation: CASSLDGRLGQGPDTQYF. The chain employs TRBV5-1 and TRBJ2-3; tentative D call: TRBD1 (5 bases). Trimming removed 0 bases from V and 4 bases from J, with 21 bases in between. Germline lookup yields CDR1 SGHRS and CDR2 YFSETQ. This CDR3 comprises 18 residues. Full variable domain (rest looked up from reference TRBV5-1 and TRBJ2-3): KAGVTQTPRYLIKTRGQQVTLSCSPISGHRSVSWYQQTPGQGLQFLFEYFSETQRNKGNFPGRFSGRQFSNSRSEMNVSTLELGDSALYLCASSLDGRLGQGPDTQYFGPGTRLTVL.

This clone was seen once. This sequence joins TRBV5-1 and TRBJ1-5; 9 nucleotides align to TRBD1. CDR1 is SGHRS, CDR2 YFSETQ, per germline. V lost 4 bases to trimming and J lost 4 bases; unmatched junction nucleotides: 6. The CDR3 length is 15 residues. As DNA, the CDR3 is TGCGCCAGCAGCCCCGGGACAGGGTGGAATCAGCCCCAGCATTTT. Translating it yields CASSPGTGWNQPQHF.

J is TRBJ2-5 and V is TRBV11-2; D unresolved. The CDR3 has 15 amino acids. Germline V CDR1 and CDR2: SGHAT, FQNNGV. Trimming left V 0 bases short and J 2 bases short, with 10 bases between. The CDR3 protein is CASSLDLTTQETQYF. In DNA form, the CDR3 reads TGTGCCAGCAGCTTAGATCTAACGACACAAGAGACCCAGTACTTC.

V gene TRBV6-1 combines with J gene TRBJ1-1; D perhaps matches TRBD1 (6 bases). V was pared by 11 bases and J by 5 bases, with 18 bases between. This CDR3 is built from 13 residues. Germline CDR1 is MNHNS and CDR2 is SASEGT. This chain's CDR3 is CASWGAGRTEAFF. The CDR3 coding sequence is TGTGCCTCCTGGGGGGCAGGGCGAACTGAAGCTTTCTTT.

The chain has TRBV11-2 and TRBJ2-3; weak D call: TRBD2 (5 bases). The V end lost 5 bases, the J end lost 1 base, and 13 bases lay between the germline ends. Per germline, CDR1 SGHAT and CDR2 FQNNGV. This CDR3 contains 15 residues. DNA of the CDR3: TGTGCCAGCAGCGCGGGCGGACCGCGCACAGATACGCAGTATTTT. It specifies CASSAGGPRTDTQYF.

This chain joins TRBV15 and TRBJ2-2; no firm D call. Germline V gene sequence: CDR1 LNHNV, CDR2 YYDKDF (reference sequence). Trimming took 1 base from V and 0 from J, leaving 6 bases between them. This CDR3 is 15 amino acids long. CDR3 nucleotides: TGTGCCACCAGCAGAGGGCTTCCGAACACCGGGGAGCTGTTTTTT. This sequence encodes CATSRGLPNTGELFF.

This clone was recorded once. The V call is TRBV19, the J call TRBJ1-1, with TRBD1 matching over 8 bases. Germline V gene lookup returns CDR1 LNHDA and CDR2 SQIVND (reference sequence). Trimming at V came to 2 bases and at J to 2 bases, leaving 7 bases not matched to a gene. The CDR3 has 16 amino acids. This CDR3 reads CASSIRTGPTNTEAFF. In DNA form, the CDR3 reads TGTGCCAGTAGTATAAGGACAGGGCCCACCAACACTGAAGCTTTCTTT.

This clone was detected once. The chain employs TRBV14 and TRBJ2-2, with TRBD1 identical over 9 bases. Germline trimming cut 4 bases from V and 5 bases from J; bases unmatched to any gene: 5. CDR3 length equals 15 residues. Germline V gene lookup returns CDR1 SGHDN and CDR2 FVKESK. This chain's CDR3 is CASSPGQGRTGELFF. Here the CDR3 DNA reads TGTGCCAGCAGCCCCGGACAGGGGAGAACCGGGGAGCTGTTTTTT.

This clone was detected only once. V and J are TRBV19 and TRBJ1-5, with D possibly matching TRBD1 (6 bases). CDR1 is LNHDA, CDR2 SQIVND, per germline (reference sequence). Trimming left V 9 bases short and J 5 bases short, with 20 bases between. The CDR3 length is 15 residues. The CDR3 DNA follows: TGTGCCAGCACTGGGGACATAGGTTACGATCAGCCCCAGCATTTT. Protein product: CASTGDIGYDQPQHF.

The chain has TRBV9 and TRBJ1-4, with no clear D. The germline CDR1 and CDR2 sequences are SGDLS and YYNGEE. This CDR3 spans 14 amino acids. V gave up 4 bases and J gave up 5 bases, with 12 bases separating them. The CDR3 DNA sequence: TGTGCCAGCAGCCCCCGACTTACCAATGAAAAACTGTTTTTT. Translation gives CASSPRLTNEKLFF.

The V and J genes are TRBV6-4 and TRBJ1-5; 9 nucleotides line up with TRBD1. The CDR3 is 15 amino acids. With 0 bases clipped from V and 7 bases from J, the junction kept 4 bases outside the gene matches. Germline loops: CDR1 MRHNA, CDR2 SNTAGT. This chain's CDR3 is CASSDSGTGLQPQHF. The CDR3 bases are TGTGCCAGCAGTGACTCGGGGACAGGGTTGCAGCCCCAGCATTTT.

J is TRBJ1-5 and V is TRBV5-1, with 7 bases that match TRBD1. The CDR3 runs to 16 residues. CDR1 and CDR2 (germline): SGHRS, YFSETQ. Trimming removed 0 bases from V and 5 bases from J; junction bases left unmatched: 8. The CDR3 nucleotides are TGCGCCAGCAGCTTGGGACAGGGTGGTTCCTATCAGCCCCAGCATTTT. It translates to CASSLGQGGSYQPQHF.

The V gene is TRBV29-1, the J gene TRBJ2-7; 9 bases align to TRBD1. This CDR3 is 17 amino acids long. Germline CDR1 is SQVTM and CDR2 is ANQGSEA. V trimming: 3 bases; J trimming: 3 bases; junction bases outside the gene matches: 15. Here the CDR3 DNA reads TGCAGCGTTGAGGGCGGACAGGGGAAATCGCAAGACTACGAGCAGTACTTC. Amino acid sequence: CSVEGGQGKSQDYEQYF.

The V gene is TRBV4-1, the J gene TRBJ1-1; 8 bases map to TRBD1. CDR1 and CDR2 from the germline V gene are MGHRA and YSYEKL. The length of the CDR3 is 15 residues. The J segment lost 2 bases and the V segment lost 6 bases, leaving 8 bases of the junction unmatched. As DNA, the CDR3 is TGCGCCAGCAGGAACGACGACAGGGGAAACACTGAAGCTTTCTTT. As protein: CASRNDDRGNTEAFF.

V and J are TRBV4-3 and TRBJ2-1, with 16 bases matching TRBD2. CDR1 LGHNA and CDR2 YSLEER come from the germline V gene. With V trimmed by 1 base and J by 8 bases, 2 bases remained unmatched. The CDR3 is made up of 16 amino acids. CDR3 in amino acids: CASSQAGTSGRDEQFF. CDR3 nucleotides: TGCGCCAGCAGCCAAGCCGGGACTAGCGGGAGGGATGAGCAGTTCTTC.

J is TRBJ2-1 and V is TRBV9; possible D gene TRBD2, 6 bases. Trimming removed 0 bases at V and 6 bases at J, with 10 bases between. The germline V gene has CDR1 SGDLS and CDR2 YYNGEE. This CDR3 comprises 14 residues. The CDR3 DNA follows: TGTGCCAGCAGCGTAGGCGGGAATCTCAATGAGCAGTTCTTC. Amino acids: CASSVGGNLNEQFF.

This chain connects TRBV19 to TRBJ1-2; D is possibly TRBD1 (6 bases). CDR1 is LNHDA and CDR2 is SQIVND in the germline V gene (reference sequence). This CDR3 comprises 14 residues. With 3 bases removed from V and 2 bases from J, the gap between germline ends came to 10 bases. The CDR3 coding sequence is TGTGCCAGTAGTATCCTAGGGGGGAACTATGGCTACACCTTC. As protein: CASSILGGNYGYTF.

A single count supports this clone. The chain has TRBV5-4 and TRBJ1-2; 10 positions agree with TRBD1. J gave up 6 bases and V 0 bases, and 5 bases lay outside the gene matches. Germline values: CDR1 SGHNT, CDR2 YYREEE (reference sequence). This CDR3 is built from 15 residues. This CDR3 reads CASSLVGTGADGYTF. In nucleotides, the CDR3 is TGTGCCAGCAGCTTGGTCGGGACAGGGGCGGATGGCTACACCTTC.

The chain is built from TRBV19 and TRBJ1-5; TRBD1 is a possible D gene (6 bases). Germline V gene data show CDR1 as LNHDA and CDR2 as SQIVND (reference sequence). V lost 6 bases to trimming and J lost 0 bases, with 12 bases between them. This CDR3 comprises 15 residues. Here the CDR3 DNA reads TGTGCCAGTAGAAACACAGGGCTTAGCAATCAGCCCCAGCATTTT. This encodes CASRNTGLSNQPQHF.

J is TRBJ2-1 and V is TRBV4-1, with 9 nucleotides matching TRBD2. The ends lost 4 bases at V and 10 bases at J; junction bases unmatched: 11. Germline values: CDR1 MGHRA, CDR2 YSYEKL. The CDR3 sequence is 15 residues long. This CDR3 is CASSPSGLAGIEQFF. The CDR3 nucleotides read TGCGCCAGCAGCCCAAGTGGTCTAGCGGGAATCGAGCAGTTCTTC.